A single sample is the source of the 20 T cell receptor beta chains below, sequenced in a study of T cell responses to AZD1222 COVID-19 vaccine. Method: immunoSEQ multiplex PCR; TCRdb's copy keeps in-frame clones and lacks some. This table holds some 140,000 clones, about 90% found once. The sequencing used peripheral blood, collected on day 0 of MenACWY control vaccination. These receptors were taken from an adult in good health.

This chain uses TRBV5-1 with TRBJ2-3; 12 nucleotides line up with TRBD2. V shed 3 bases and J 0 bases; nucleotides not matched to a gene: 14. This CDR3 region has 20 residues. The germline CDR1 and CDR2 sequences are SGHRS and YFSETQ. CDR3 bases: TGCGCCAGCAGCTCCCGATCTAGCGGGGGGGGCGAGATTAGCACAGATACGCAGTATTTT. Protein product: CASSSRSSGGGEISTDTQYF.

This clone was seen a single time. The chain couples TRBV29-1 to TRBJ1-2, with 8 bases aligning to TRBD1. Germline V CDR1 and CDR2: SQVTM, ANQGSEA. The CDR3 covers 14 residues. After removal of 2 bases from V and 3 bases from J, the junction contained 5 bases not matched to a gene. CDR3 amino acids: CSVERQGAYYGYTF. The CDR3 DNA follows: TGCAGCGTTGAACGCCAGGGGGCATACTATGGCTACACCTTC.

This clone was observed a single time. The J gene is TRBJ1-2, the V gene TRBV9, with a possible D match to TRBD1 (5 bases). Germline CDR1 SGDLS, CDR2 YYNGEE. The CDR3 runs 14 residues. V dropped 7 bases and J dropped 2 bases, with 15 bases sitting between them. The CDR3 here is CASGLGDGNYGYTF. The CDR3, as DNA: TGTGCCAGCGGGCTAGGGGACGGAAACTATGGCTACACCTTC.

This clone was seen only a few times. The chain couples TRBV7-9 to TRBJ2-5; a possible D gene is TRBD2 (6 bases). CDR3 length equals 15 residues. Germline V CDR1 and CDR2: SEHNR, FQNEAQ (reference sequence). V was trimmed by 4 bases and J by 4 bases, leaving 16 bases between them. As DNA, the CDR3 is TGTGCCAGCAGCTCCACGGGCCGGGAGAGAGAGACCCAGTACTTC. Amino acids: CASSSTGRERETQYF.

The chain couples TRBV28 to TRBJ2-5; no reliable D call. The CDR3 contains 16 residues. The V gene's germline CDR1 is MDHEN and CDR2 SYDVKM. The V and J ends lost 6 bases and 1 base respectively, with 18 bases between them. CDR3 protein: CASRKMYSRPQETQYF. The CDR3 nucleotides read TGTGCCAGCAGGAAAATGTACAGTAGGCCCCAAGAGACCCAGTACTTC.

The gene calls are TRBV14 and TRBJ1-1; 8 bases map to TRBD1. Trimming cost V 2 bases and J 3 bases; bases outside gene matches: 14. This CDR3 is built from 18 residues. Looked up from germline, CDR1 is SGHDN and CDR2 is FVKESK. CDR3 loop: CASSQQGAWGMTDTEAFF. In DNA, the CDR3 is TGTGCCAGCAGCCAACAGGGGGCGTGGGGGATGACGGACACTGAAGCTTTCTTT. Complete variable domain (other parts from reference TRBV14 and TRBJ1-1): EAGVTQFPSHSVIEKGQTVTLRCDPISGHDNLYWYRRVMGKEIKFLLHFVKESKQDESGMPNNRFLAERTGGTYSTLKVQPAELEDSGVYFCASSQQGAWGMTDTEAFFGQGTRLTVV.

The V gene is TRBV29-1, the J gene TRBJ1-2; no definite D call. V lost 6 bases to trimming and J lost 1 base, with 18 bases between them. The CDR3 is made up of 15 amino acids. The germline gives CDR1 SQVTM, CDR2 ANQGSEA. The CDR3 sequence: CSVPAEAGVNYGYTF. The DNA of the CDR3 is TGCAGCGTCCCCGCAGAGGCGGGAGTTAACTATGGCTACACCTTC.

This rearrangement joins TRBV4-3 to TRBJ2-7, with D hard to call. The V and J ends lost 0 bases and 6 bases respectively, with 12 bases between them. This CDR3 spans 14 amino acids. CDR1 LGHNA and CDR2 YSLEER come from the germline V gene. CDR3 amino acids: CASSQDARSPEQYF. CDR3 nucleotides: TGCGCCAGCAGCCAAGACGCGAGGAGTCCCGAGCAGTACTTC.

The sample holds one count of this clone. The CDR3 sequence is CASSLFTRREGDTQYF. The CDR3 DNA follows: TGTGCCAGCAGCTTGTTTACCCGACGGGAGGGAGATACGCAGTATTTT. The chain couples TRBV5-4 to TRBJ2-3; 8 nucleotides match TRBD2. CDR3 length: 16 amino acids. Germline V gives CDR1 SGHNT, CDR2 YYREEE (reference sequence). J lost 5 bases, V lost 1 base, and 9 bases had no gene match.

The gene calls are TRBV11-2 and TRBJ1-3, with unresolved D. Germline V CDR1 and CDR2: SGHAT, FQNNGV. The CDR3 loop spans 12 amino acids. Trimming removed 8 bases at V and 0 bases at J, with 5 bases between. DNA for the CDR3: TGTGCCAGCCGCCGCTCTGGAAACACCATATATTTT. Its protein is CASRRSGNTIYF.

The gene calls are TRBV5-1 and TRBJ1-2, with D possibly matching TRBD1 (6 bases). V was shortened by 3 bases and J by 0 bases, with 15 bases between the two germline ends. Germline CDR1 is SGHRS and CDR2 is YFSETQ. The CDR3 runs 16 residues. The DNA of the CDR3 is TGCGCCAGCAGCTACGGGACAACACTTTCTAACTATGGCTACACCTTC. It encodes CASSYGTTLSNYGYTF. The full variable domain, in which reference TRBV5-1 and TRBJ1-2 provide the parts outside the CDR3, is KAGVTQTPRYLIKTRGQQVTLSCSPISGHRSVSWYQQTPGQGLQFLFEYFSETQRNKGNFPGRFSGRQFSNSRSEMNVSTLELGDSALYLCASSYGTTLSNYGYTFGSGTRLTVV.

The chain recombines TRBV7-9 with TRBJ1-4; a possible D gene is TRBD1 (5 bases). From germline, CDR1 is SEHNR and CDR2 FQNEAQ (reference sequence). V was trimmed by 5 bases and J by 8 bases, leaving 24 bases between them. This CDR3 spans 17 amino acids. CDR3 in amino acids: CASSLPAVLVGHEKLFF. In DNA form, the CDR3 reads TGTGCCAGCAGCCTTCCGGCCGTCCTCGTCGGACACGAAAAACTGTTTTTT.

The rearrangement uses TRBV5-6 and TRBJ1-1, with 7 nucleotides matching TRBD1. The trim removed 4 bases at V and 3 bases at J, leaving 9 bases unmatched. Germline CDR1 and CDR2: SGHDT and YYEEEE. The CDR3 is 15 residues long. The CDR3 nucleotides read TGTGCCAGCAGCCCATTGACAGGGTGGGACACTGAAGCTTTCTTT. Encoded protein: CASSPLTGWDTEAFF.

V and J are TRBV28 and TRBJ2-7; tentatively, D is TRBD1 (6 bases). Between the trimmed V and J ends, which lost 8 bases and 1 base, there was a span of 12 bases. The CDR3 contains 13 residues. Germline V gene data show CDR1 as MDHEN and CDR2 as SYDVKM. The CDR3 sequence is CASRTQGSYEQYV. DNA of the CDR3: TGTGCCAGCCGTACGCAGGGGTCCTACGAGCAGTACGTC.

This chain uses TRBV15 with TRBJ1-2; 8 bases are shared with TRBD1. CDR1 is LNHNV, CDR2 YYDKDF, per germline (reference sequence). V gave up 0 bases and J gave up 3 bases; unmatched junction bases: 21. The length of the CDR3 is 21 residues. The CDR3 DNA sequence: TGTGCCACCAGCAGAGATTCAATAGGAGTGGGCAGGGGGCGAGGTTACTATGGCTACACCTTC. Protein sequence: CATSRDSIGVGRGRGYYGYTF.

The V gene is TRBV27, the J gene TRBJ2-1, with unresolved D. The CDR3 contains 13 residues. Trimming pared 3 bases from V and 3 bases from J, leaving 6 bases between. The V gene's germline CDR1 is MNHEY and CDR2 SMNVEV (reference sequence). CDR3 protein: CASSFRVYNEQFF. The CDR3 DNA follows: TGTGCCAGCAGTTTTCGGGTCTACAATGAGCAGTTCTTC.

The CDR3 DNA follows: TGTGCCAGTAGTGCGTTCGGCGGGGGAAACGAGCAGTACTTC. This translates into CASSAFGGGNEQYF. The chain combines TRBV19 with TRBJ2-7; 7 bases match TRBD2. V dropped 5 bases and J dropped 5; count of bases not matched to a gene: 9. Germline lookup yields CDR1 LNHDA and CDR2 SQIVND (reference sequence). This CDR3 region has 14 residues.

The V and J genes are TRBV7-9 and TRBJ2-7; 10 nucleotides line up with TRBD1. Per germline, CDR1 SEHNR and CDR2 FQNEAQ (reference sequence). The CDR3 extends over 16 amino acids. V lost 1 base to trimming and J lost 6 bases; unmatched junction nucleotides: 9. The CDR3 protein is CASSLGTGGSKGEQYF. The CDR3 nucleotides are TGTGCCAGCAGCTTAGGGACAGGGGGTTCTAAAGGCGAGCAGTACTTC.

This chain joins TRBV5-6 and TRBJ1-2; TRBD1 aligns across 7 bases. V lost 7 bases, J lost 5 bases, and 11 bases stayed unmatched. Germline CDR1 SGHDT, CDR2 YYEEEE. This CDR3 has 14 residues. The CDR3 loop is CASSKADRVYGYTF. The CDR3 DNA reads as TGTGCCAGCTCAAAGGCCGACAGGGTTTATGGCTACACCTTC.

This clone was seen a few times. The rearrangement joins TRBV25-1 to TRBJ1-3; D unresolved. The CDR3 spans 13 residues. Trimming removed 6 bases at V and 3 bases at J, with 9 bases between. Looked up from germline, CDR1 is MGHDK and CDR2 is SYGVNS. CDR3 protein: CASRLPGGNTIYF. The CDR3 DNA reads TGTGCCAGCAGGCTGCCTGGTGGAAACACCATATATTTT.